Listed below are T cell receptor beta chains from one sample, sequenced in a study of CD8+ T cells in alopecia areata. TCRdb's table, derived via immunoSEQ multiplex PCR, lists solely in-frame clones and lacks some. The profile shows 85,000 to 110,000 clones, 70% to 90% of them singletons. Sequencing was performed on CD8+ T cells sorted from blood, taken at approximately week 34, from a patient treated with tofacitinib. These TCRs come from a human donor with alopecia areata. Each CDR3 is given with its conserved first and last residue. Each record gives: V gene, J gene, CDR3 length, CDR3 protein.

>TRBV7-8|TRBJ1-2|14
CASSLARQSYGYTF
>TRBV6-5|TRBJ1-4|15
CASSPTRVVAEKLFF
>TRBV2|TRBJ2-1|17
CASSEALRLAGGNEQFF
>TRBV6-1|TRBJ2-7|14
CASSEADRPYEQYF
>TRBV5-6|TRBJ1-5|15
CASSLGSWGGQPQHF
>TRBV6-1|TRBJ1-5|12
CASRGSNQPQHF
>TRBV27|TRBJ2-2|13
CASSLTATGELFF
>TRBV2|TRBJ1-1|15
CASRVGQGVNTEAFF
>TRBV19|TRBJ2-3|14
CASSPTGGTDTQYF
>TRBV7-2|TRBJ2-1|15
CASSSRPHEGNEQFF
>TRBV5-1|TRBJ2-1|14
CASSVGDREDEQFF
>TRBV29-1|TRBJ2-5|16
CSAVSWGSPLGETQYF
>TRBV27|TRBJ2-1|14
CASSGGKRYNEQFF
>TRBV7-2|TRBJ2-5|15
CASSLNYGLQETQYF
>TRBV7-3|TRBJ2-7|15
CASSLTGTDSYEQYF
>TRBV18|TRBJ2-7|15
CASSPPQSRDYEQYF
>TRBV19|TRBJ2-7|14
CASKAGQGSYEQYF
>TRBV7-3|TRBJ1-1|14
CASSRGQGRAEAFF
>TRBV5-4|TRBJ1-2|16
CASSPGVGVSDGGYTF
>TRBV30|TRBJ2-1|14
CAWKTSSSYNEQFF